The T cell receptor beta chain described here comes from a study of blood T cell repertoires in COVID-19. Study-wide background: Sites across the United States, Italy and Spain contributed samples from acute and convalescent COVID-19.

Sequencing used immunoSEQ multiplex PCR; TCRdb keeps in-frame clones, though not all of them. The sample lists 130,000 or so clones; around 89% were seen once. The sequence derives from a man aged 50 to 59 with active or convalescent COVID-19. The sequencing sample was made of peripheral blood.

The CDR3 sequence: CASSLTGDYQPQHF. CDR3 nucleotides: TGTGCCAGCAGCTTGACAGGGGACTATCAGCCCCAGCATTTT. The chain employs TRBV5-6 and TRBJ1-5; TRBD1 matches 7 bases. From germline, CDR1 is SGHDT and CDR2 YYEEEE. Germline trimming cut 1 base from V and 5 bases from J; bases unmatched to any gene: 3. This CDR3 region has 14 residues.